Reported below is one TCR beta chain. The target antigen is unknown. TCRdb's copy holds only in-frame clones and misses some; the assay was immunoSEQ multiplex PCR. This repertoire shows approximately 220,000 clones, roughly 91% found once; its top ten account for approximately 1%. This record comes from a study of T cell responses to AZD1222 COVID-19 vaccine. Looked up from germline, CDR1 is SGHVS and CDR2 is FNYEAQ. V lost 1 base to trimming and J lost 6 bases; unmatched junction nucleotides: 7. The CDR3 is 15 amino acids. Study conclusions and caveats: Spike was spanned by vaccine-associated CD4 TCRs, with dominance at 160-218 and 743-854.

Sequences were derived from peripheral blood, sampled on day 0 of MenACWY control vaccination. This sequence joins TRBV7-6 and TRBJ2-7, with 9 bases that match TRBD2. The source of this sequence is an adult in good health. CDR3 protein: CASSLGGGGAREQYF. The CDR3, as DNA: TGTGCCAGCAGCTTAGGAGGCGGGGGGGCCCGCGAGCAGTACTTC.